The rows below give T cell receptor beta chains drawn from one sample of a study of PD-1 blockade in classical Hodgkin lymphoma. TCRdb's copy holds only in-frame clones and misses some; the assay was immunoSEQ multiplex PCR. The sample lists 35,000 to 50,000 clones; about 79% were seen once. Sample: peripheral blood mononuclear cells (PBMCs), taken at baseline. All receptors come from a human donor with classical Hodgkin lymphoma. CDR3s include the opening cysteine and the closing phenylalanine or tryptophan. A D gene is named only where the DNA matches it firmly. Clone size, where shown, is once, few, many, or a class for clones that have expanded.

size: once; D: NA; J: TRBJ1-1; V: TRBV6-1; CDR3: CASRNQGRGEAFF; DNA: TGTGCCAGCAGAAATCAGGGTAGGGGTGAAGCTTTCTTT
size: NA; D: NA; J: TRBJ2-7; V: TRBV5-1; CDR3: CASSLDPGLPEQYF; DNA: TGCGCCAGCAGCTTGGATCCGGGATTGCCCGAGCAGTACTTC
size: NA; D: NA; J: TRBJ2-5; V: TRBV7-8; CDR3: CASSLDREETQYF; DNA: TGTGCCAGCAGCTTAGACAGGGAAGAGACCCAGTACTTC
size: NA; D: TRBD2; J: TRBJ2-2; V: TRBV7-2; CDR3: CASSFGLAPGELFF; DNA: TGTGCCAGCAGCTTCGGACTAGCCCCCGGGGAGCTGTTTTTT
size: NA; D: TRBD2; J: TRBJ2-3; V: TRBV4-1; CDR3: CASSPKILAGGPGTDTQYF; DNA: TGCGCCAGCAGCCCCAAGATACTAGCGGGAGGGCCGGGCACAGATACGCAGTATTTT
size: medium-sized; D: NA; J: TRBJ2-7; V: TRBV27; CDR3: CASSFQTEYEQYF; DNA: TGTGCCAGCAGTTTCCAGACCGAATACGAGCAGTACTTC
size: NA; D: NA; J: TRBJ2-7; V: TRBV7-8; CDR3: CASSSDTRGSYEQYF; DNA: TGTGCCAGCAGCTCAGACACCAGGGGCTCCTACGAGCAGTACTTC
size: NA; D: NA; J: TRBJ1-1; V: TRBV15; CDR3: CATSPRVGVTEAFF; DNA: TGTGCCACCAGCCCCCGGGTGGGGGTCACTGAAGCTTTCTTT
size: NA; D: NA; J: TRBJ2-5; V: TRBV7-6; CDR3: CASSLARQETQYF; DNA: TGTGCCAGCAGCTTGGCCAGGCAAGAGACCCAGTACTTC
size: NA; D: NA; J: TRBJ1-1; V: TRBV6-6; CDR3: CASSKEETEAFF; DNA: TGTGCCAGCAGCAAGGAGGAGACTGAAGCTTTCTTT
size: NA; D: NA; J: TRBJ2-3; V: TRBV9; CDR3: CASSVGGSTDTQYF; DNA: TGTGCCAGCAGCGTAGGAGGCTCTACAGATACGCAGTATTTT
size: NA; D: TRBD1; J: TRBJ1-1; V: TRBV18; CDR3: CASSPGQGSFTEAFF; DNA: TGTGCCAGCTCACCAGGACAGGGGAGTTTCACTGAAGCTTTCTTT
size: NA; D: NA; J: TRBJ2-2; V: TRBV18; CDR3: CASSPSITGAHNGELFF; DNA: TGTGCCAGCTCACCATCGATTACGGGGGCGCATAATGGGGAGCTGTTTTTT
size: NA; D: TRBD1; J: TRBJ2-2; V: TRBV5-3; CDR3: CATGGRTTGELFF; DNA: TGTGCCACAGGGGGACGGACTACCGGGGAGCTGTTTTTT
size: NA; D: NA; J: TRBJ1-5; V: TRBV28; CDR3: CASSLLSVENQPQHF; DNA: TGTGCCAGCAGTTTACTCAGCGTGGAGAATCAGCCCCAGCATTTT
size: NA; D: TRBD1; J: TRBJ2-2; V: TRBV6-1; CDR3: CASTGTASTGELFF; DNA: TGTGCCAGCACCGGGACAGCGAGCACCGGGGAGCTGTTTTTT
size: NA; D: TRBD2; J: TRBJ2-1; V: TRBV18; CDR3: CASSPTGLAGVSNEQFF; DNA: TGTGCCAGCTCACCAACGGGACTAGCGGGAGTGTCCAATGAGCAGTTCTTC
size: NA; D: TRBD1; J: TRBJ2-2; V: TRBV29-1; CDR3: CSGGDSPNTGELFF; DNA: TGCAGCGGTGGGGACAGCCCGAACACCGGGGAGCTGTTTTTT
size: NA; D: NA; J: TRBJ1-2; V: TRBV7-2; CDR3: CASSPPPVYGYTF; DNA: TGTGCCAGCAGCCCCCCTCCGGTATATGGCTACACCTTC
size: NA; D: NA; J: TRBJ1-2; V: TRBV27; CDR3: CASTTLSYGYTF; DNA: TGTGCCAGCACCACTTTATCCTATGGCTACACCTTC
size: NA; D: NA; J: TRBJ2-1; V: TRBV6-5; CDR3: CASSYGLTHSSEQFF; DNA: TGTGCCAGCAGTTACGGCCTAACCCATTCTTCTGAGCAGTTCTTC
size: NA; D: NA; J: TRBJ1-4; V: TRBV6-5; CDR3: CASSYDLATTNEKLFF; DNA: TGTGCCAGCAGTTACGACCTGGCGACAACTAATGAAAAACTGTTTTTT
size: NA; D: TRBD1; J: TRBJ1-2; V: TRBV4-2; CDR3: CASSLTGVDYGYTF; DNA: TGTGCCAGCAGCTTGACAGGGGTGGACTATGGCTACACCTTC
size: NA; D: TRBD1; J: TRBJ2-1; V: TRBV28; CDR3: CASSFTGTGKGEQFF; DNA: TGTGCCAGCAGTTTCACAGGGACAGGGAAGGGTGAGCAGTTCTTC
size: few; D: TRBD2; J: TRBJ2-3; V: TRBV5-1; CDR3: CASMGQRGPTDTQYF; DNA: TGCGCCAGCATGGGCCAGCGGGGACCCACAGATACGCAGTATTTT
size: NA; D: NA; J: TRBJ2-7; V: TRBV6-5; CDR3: CASSSRDISEQYF; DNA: TGTGCCAGCAGTTCTCGGGACATCTCCGAGCAGTACTTC
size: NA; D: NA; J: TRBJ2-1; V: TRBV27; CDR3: CASSPGTNEQFF; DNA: TGTGCCAGCAGTCCCGGGACGAATGAGCAGTTCTTC
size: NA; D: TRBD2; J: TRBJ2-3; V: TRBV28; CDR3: CASSLRKWTSAERQNGDTQYF; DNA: TGTGCCAGCAGTTTAAGAAAATGGACTAGCGCTGAACGGCAAAATGGGGATACGCAGTATTTT
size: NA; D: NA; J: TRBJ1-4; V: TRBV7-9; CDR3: CASSRAGEREKLFF; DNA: TGTGCCAGCAGCAGAGCAGGGGAAAGGGAAAAACTGTTTTTT
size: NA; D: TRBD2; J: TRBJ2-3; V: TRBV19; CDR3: CASSIRGLAGDENTDTQYF; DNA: TGTGCCAGTAGTATACGGGGACTAGCGGGAGACGAAAACACAGATACGCAGTATTTT
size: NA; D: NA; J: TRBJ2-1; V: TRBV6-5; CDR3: CASVLDSYNEQFF; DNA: TGTGCCAGCGTACTGGACAGTTACAATGAGCAGTTCTTC
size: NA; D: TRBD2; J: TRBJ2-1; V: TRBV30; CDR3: CAWSVHRTSGRAGDEQFF; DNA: TGTGCCTGGAGTGTACATAGGACTAGCGGGAGGGCCGGGGATGAGCAGTTCTTC
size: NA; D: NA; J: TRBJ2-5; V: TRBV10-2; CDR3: CASSEYRGETQYF; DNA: TGCGCCAGCAGTGAGTATCGTGGAGAGACCCAGTACTTC
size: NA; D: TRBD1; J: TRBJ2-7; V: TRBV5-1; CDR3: CASSLAPGGVTYEQYF; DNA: TGCGCCAGCAGCTTGGCGCCAGGGGGCGTAACCTACGAGCAGTACTTC
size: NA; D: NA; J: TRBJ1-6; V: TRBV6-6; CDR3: CASRPRRGEVYSPLHF; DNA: TGTGCCAGCAGACCCCGGAGGGGAGAAGTTTATTCACCCCTCCACTTT
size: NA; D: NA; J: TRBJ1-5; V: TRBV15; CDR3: CATSRDPNQPQHF; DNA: TGTGCCACCAGCAGAGACCCAAATCAGCCCCAGCATTTT
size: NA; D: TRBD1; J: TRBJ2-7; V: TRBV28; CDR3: CASSPPGQGVYEQYF; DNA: TGTGCCAGCAGTCCGCCCGGACAGGGGGTCTACGAGCAGTACTTC
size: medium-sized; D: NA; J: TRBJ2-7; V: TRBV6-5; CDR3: CASSKHTDGYEQYF; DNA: TGTGCCAGCAGTAAACATACGGACGGCTACGAGCAGTACTTC
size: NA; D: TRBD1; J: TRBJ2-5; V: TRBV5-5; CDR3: CASSYGTGETQYF; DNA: TGTGCCAGCAGCTACGGGACAGGGGAGACCCAGTACTTC
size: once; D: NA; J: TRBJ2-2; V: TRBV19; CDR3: CASSIRGGAPGTGELFF; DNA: TGTGCCAGTAGTATCAGAGGTGGAGCCCCGGGTACCGGGGAGCTGTTTTTT
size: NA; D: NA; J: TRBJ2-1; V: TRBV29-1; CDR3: CSVFDNEQFF; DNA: TGCAGCGTATTCGACAATGAGCAGTTCTTC
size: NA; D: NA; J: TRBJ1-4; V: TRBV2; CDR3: CASSDSGTASINEKLFF; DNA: TGTGCCAGCAGCGACTCGGGAACAGCCTCGATTAATGAAAAACTGTTTTTT